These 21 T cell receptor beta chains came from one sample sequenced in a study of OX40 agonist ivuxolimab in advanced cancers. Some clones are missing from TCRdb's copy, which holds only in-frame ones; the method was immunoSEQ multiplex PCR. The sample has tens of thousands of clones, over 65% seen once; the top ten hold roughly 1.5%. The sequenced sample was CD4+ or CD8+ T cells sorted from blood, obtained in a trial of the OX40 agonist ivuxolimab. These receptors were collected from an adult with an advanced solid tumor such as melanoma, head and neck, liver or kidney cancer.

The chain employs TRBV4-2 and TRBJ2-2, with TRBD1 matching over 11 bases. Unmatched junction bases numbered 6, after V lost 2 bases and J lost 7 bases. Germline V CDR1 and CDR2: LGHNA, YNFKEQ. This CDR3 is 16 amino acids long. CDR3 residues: CASSQMDRGQNGELFF. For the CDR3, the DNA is TGTGCCAGCAGCCAAATGGACAGGGGGCAGAACGGGGAGCTGTTTTTT.

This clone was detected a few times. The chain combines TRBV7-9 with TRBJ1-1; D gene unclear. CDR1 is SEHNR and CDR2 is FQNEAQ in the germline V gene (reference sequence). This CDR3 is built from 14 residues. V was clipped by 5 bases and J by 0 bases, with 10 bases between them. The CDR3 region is CASSQGLMNTEAFF. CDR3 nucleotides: TGTGCCAGCAGCCAAGGGTTAATGAACACTGAAGCTTTCTTT.

CDR3 DNA: TGTGCCAGTTCAAAGGGTGGGGACAGAGCCTCTGAAGCTTTCTTT. Translation gives CASSKGGDRASEAFF. The V gene is TRBV19, the J gene TRBJ1-1; TRBD1 matches at 7 bases. The CDR3 contains 15 residues. Per germline, CDR1 LNHDA and CDR2 SQIVND (reference sequence). The J segment lost 6 bases and the V segment lost 8 bases, leaving 15 bases of the junction unmatched.

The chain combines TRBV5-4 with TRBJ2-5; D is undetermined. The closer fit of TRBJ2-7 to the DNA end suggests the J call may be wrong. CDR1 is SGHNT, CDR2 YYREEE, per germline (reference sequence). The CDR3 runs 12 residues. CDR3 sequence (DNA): TGTGCCAGCAGCATAAAAAACAGCGAGCAGTACTTC. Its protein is CASSIKNSEQYF.

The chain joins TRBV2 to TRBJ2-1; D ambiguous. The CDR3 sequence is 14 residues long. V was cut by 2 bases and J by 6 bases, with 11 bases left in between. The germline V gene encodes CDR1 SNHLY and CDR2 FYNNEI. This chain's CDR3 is CASSETGFFNEQFF. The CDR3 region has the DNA TGTGCCAGCAGTGAAACTGGTTTCTTCAATGAGCAGTTCTTC.

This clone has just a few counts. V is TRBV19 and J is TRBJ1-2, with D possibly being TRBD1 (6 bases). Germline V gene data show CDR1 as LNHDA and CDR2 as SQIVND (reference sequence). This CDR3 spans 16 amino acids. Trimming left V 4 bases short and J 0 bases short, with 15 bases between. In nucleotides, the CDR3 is TGTGCCAGTAGTAAGCCCTCGGGGGCCCCTAACTATGGCTACACCTTC. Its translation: CASSKPSGAPNYGYTF. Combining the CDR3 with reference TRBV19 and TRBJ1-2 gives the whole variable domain DGGITQSPKYLFRKEGQNVTLSCEQNLNHDAMYWYRQDPGQGLRLIYYSQIVNDFQKGDIAEGYSVSREKKESFPLTVTSAQKNPTAFYLCASSKPSGAPNYGYTFGSGTRLTVV.

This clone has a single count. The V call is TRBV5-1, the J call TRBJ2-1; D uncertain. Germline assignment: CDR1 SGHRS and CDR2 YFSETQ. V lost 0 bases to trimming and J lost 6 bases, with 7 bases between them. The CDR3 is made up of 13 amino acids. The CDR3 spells CASSLVAGNEQFF. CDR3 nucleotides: TGCGCCAGCAGCTTGGTTGCAGGCAATGAGCAGTTCTTC.

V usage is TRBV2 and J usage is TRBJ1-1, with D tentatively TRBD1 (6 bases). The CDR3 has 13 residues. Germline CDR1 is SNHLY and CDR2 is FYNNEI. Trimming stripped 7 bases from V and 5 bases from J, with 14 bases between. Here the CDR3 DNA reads TGTGCCAGCACCTTGGGGGGGCGGACTGAAGCTTTCTTT. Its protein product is CASTLGGRTEAFF.

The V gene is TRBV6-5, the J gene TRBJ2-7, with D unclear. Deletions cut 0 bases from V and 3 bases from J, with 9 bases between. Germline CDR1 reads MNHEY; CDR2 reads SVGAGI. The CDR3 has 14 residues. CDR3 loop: CASSYSQGNYEQYF. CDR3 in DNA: TGTGCCAGCAGTTACTCCCAAGGAAACTACGAGCAGTACTTC.

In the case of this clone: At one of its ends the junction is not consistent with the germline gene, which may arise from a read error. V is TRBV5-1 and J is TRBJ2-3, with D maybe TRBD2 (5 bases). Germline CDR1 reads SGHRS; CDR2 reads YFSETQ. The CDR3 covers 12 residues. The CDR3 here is CASSLEGDTQCF. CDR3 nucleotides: TGCGCCAGCAGCTTGGAGGGAGATACGCAGTGTTTT. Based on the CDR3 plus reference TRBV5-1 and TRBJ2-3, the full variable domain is KAGVTQTPRYLIKTRGQQVTLSCSPISGHRSVSWYQQTPGQGLQFLFEYFSETQRNKGNFPGRFSGRQFSNSRSEMNVSTLELGDSALYLCASSLEGDTQCFGPGTRLTVL.

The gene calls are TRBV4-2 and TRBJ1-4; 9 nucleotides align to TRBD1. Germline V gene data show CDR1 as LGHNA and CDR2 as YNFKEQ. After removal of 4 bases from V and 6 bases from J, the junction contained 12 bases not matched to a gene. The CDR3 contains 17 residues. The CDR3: CASSPGQGNMVYEKLFF. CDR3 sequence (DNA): TGTGCCAGCAGCCCCGGACAGGGGAATATGGTGTATGAAAAACTGTTTTTT.

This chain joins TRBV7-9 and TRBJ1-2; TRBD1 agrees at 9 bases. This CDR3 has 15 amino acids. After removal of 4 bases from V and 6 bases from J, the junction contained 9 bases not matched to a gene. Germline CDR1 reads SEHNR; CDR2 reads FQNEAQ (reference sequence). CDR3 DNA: TGTGCCAGCAGCTCCCGGGACAGGGACGAGAATGGCTACACCTTC. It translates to CASSSRDRDENGYTF.

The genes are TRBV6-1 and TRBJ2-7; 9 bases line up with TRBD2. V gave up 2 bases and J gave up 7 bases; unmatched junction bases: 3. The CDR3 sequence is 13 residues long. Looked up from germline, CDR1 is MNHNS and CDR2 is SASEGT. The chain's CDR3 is CASSEFSGSEQYF. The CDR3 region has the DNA TGTGCCAGCAGTGAATTTAGCGGGAGTGAGCAGTACTTC.

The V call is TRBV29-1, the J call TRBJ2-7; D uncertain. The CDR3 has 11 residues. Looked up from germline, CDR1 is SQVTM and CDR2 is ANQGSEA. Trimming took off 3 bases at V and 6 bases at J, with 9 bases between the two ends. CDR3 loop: CSVDQASEQYF. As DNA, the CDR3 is TGCAGCGTTGACCAGGCCTCCGAGCAGTACTTC.

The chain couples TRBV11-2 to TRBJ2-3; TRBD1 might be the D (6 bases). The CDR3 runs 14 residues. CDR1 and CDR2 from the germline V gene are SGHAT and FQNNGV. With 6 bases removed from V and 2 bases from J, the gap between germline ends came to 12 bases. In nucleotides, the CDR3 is TGTGCCAGCAGGCCGGGACAATTCACAGATACGCAGTATTTT. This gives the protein CASRPGQFTDTQYF.

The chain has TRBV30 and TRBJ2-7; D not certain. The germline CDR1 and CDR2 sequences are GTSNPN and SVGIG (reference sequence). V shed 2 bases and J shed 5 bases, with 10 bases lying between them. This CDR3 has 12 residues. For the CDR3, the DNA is TGTGCCTGGAGTATTCTCTGGGACGAGCAGTACTTC. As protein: CAWSILWDEQYF.

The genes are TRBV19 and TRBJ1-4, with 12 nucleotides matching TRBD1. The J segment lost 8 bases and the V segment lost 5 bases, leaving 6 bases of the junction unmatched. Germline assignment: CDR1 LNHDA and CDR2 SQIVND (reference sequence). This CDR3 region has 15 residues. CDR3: CASSPGTGGKEKLFF. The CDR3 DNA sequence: TGTGCCAGTAGTCCTGGGACAGGGGGCAAGGAAAAACTGTTTTTT.

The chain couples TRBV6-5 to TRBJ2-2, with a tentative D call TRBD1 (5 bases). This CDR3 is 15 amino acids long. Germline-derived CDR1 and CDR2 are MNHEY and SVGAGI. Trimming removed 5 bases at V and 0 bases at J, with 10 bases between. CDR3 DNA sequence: TGTGCCAGCAGTCGACAGACCGCGAACACCGGGGAGCTGTTTTTT. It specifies CASSRQTANTGELFF.

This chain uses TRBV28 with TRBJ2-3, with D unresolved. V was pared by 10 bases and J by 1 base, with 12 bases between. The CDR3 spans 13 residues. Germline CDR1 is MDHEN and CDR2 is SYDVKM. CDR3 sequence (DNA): TGTGCCATTACTTCGGACGGCACAGATACGCAGTATTTT. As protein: CAITSDGTDTQYF.

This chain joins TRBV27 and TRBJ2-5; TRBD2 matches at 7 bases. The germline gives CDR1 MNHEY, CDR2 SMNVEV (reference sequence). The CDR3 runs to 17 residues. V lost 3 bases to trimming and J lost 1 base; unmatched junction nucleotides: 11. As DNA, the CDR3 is TGTGCCAGCAGTTTTCGGTTCTCTGGGACTACCCAAGAGACCCAGTACTTC. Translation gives CASSFRFSGTTQETQYF.

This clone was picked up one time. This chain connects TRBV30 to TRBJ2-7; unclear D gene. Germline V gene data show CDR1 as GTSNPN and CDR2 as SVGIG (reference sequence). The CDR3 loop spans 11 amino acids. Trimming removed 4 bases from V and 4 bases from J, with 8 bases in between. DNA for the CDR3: TGTGCCTGGACCCGAAAGTACGAGCAGTACTTC. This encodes CAWTRKYEQYF.